Below are 5 T cell receptor beta chains sequenced from a single sample in a study of graft-versus-host responses after intestinal transplantation. For these TCRs, the target antigens are not known. Libraries were prepared by immunoSEQ multiplex PCR; TCRdb keeps only in-frame clonotypes and omits some of them. The table has some 70,000 clones, around 87% seen once. Sequenced here: unstimulated CD8+ T cells sorted from spleen or lymph node cells, sampled before transplant. The receptors were sampled from a human donor who was the organ donor for an intestinal transplant.

The chain employs TRBV11-2 and TRBJ2-3; 10 bases agree with TRBD2. CDR1 and CDR2 (germline): SGHAT, FQNNGV. V shed 1 base, J shed 1 base, and the junction held 2 bases outside the gene matches. This CDR3 comprises 16 residues. In nucleotides, the CDR3 is TGTGCCAGCAGCTTAGTGCTAGCGGGGGGCACAGATACGCAGTATTTT. Translating it yields CASSLVLAGGTDTQYF.

This sequence joins TRBV28 and TRBJ1-1; D ambiguous. Deletions cut 8 bases from V and 1 base from J, with 8 bases between. The germline V gene encodes CDR1 MDHEN and CDR2 SYDVKM. This CDR3 spans 12 amino acids. The CDR3 is CASCDPNTEAFF. In DNA form, the CDR3 reads TGTGCCAGCTGTGATCCGAACACTGAAGCTTTCTTT.

This clone was detected once. The chain uses TRBV5-1 and TRBJ1-2; 8 bases match TRBD1. The CDR3 runs 16 residues. The V segment lost 0 bases and the J segment 4 bases; nucleotides outside the gene matches: 8. Germline V gene sequence: CDR1 SGHRS, CDR2 YFSETQ. The CDR3 region has the DNA TGCGCCAGCAGCTTGGCGAGGGCAGGGGGCAGCTATGGCTACACCTTC. Translated: CASSLARAGGSYGYTF.

The chain employs TRBV4-1 and TRBJ1-4; tentatively, D is TRBD1 (6 bases). This CDR3 region has 13 residues. Germline CDR1 is MGHRA and CDR2 is YSYEKL. Trimming pared 4 bases from V and 5 bases from J, leaving 8 bases between. The CDR3 DNA is TGCGCCAGCAGCCTTAGGGGGAATGAAAAACTGTTTTTT. This encodes CASSLRGNEKLFF.

CDR3 sequence (DNA): TGTGCCAGCAGTGAAGGGTCCTCTGGGGCCAACGTCCTGACTTTC. It codes for CASSEGSSGANVLTF. The J gene is TRBJ2-6, the V gene TRBV6-1; no clear D gene. This CDR3 is built from 15 residues. CDR1 is MNHNS and CDR2 is SASEGT in the germline V gene. The ends were cut back, 1 base at V and 0 bases at J, with 4 bases in the middle.